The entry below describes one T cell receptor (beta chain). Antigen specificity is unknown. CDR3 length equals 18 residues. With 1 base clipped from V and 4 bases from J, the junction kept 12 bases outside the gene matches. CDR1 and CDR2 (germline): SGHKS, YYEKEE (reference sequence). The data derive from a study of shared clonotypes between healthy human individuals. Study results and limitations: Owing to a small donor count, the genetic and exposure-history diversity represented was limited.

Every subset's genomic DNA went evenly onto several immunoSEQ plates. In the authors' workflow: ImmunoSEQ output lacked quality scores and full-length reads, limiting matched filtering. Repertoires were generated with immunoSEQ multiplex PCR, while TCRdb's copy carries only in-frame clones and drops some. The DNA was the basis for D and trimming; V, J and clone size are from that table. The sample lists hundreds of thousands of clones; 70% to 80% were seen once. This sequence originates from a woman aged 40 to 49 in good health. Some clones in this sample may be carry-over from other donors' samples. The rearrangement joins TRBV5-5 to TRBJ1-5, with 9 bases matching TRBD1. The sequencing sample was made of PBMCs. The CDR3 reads CASSLTWTGVRGNQPQHF. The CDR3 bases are TGTGCCAGCAGCTTGACTTGGACAGGGGTAAGGGGAAATCAGCCCCAGCATTTT. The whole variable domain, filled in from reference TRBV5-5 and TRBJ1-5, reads DAGVTQSPTHLIKTRGQQVTLRCSPISGHKSVSWYQQVLGQGPQFIFQYYEKEERGRGNFPDRFSARQFPNYSSELNVNALLLGDSALYLCASSLTWTGVRGNQPQHFGDGTRLSIL.